This TCR beta chain was profiled in a study of response to subunit inactivated influenza vaccine. Many counts were recorded for this clonotype. Its antigen is still unknown. TCRdb processed the RT-PCR reads anew with MiXCR; each CDR3 protein has one entry. This repertoire shows 500,000 to 600,000 distinct CDR3 sequences, about 11% found once; its top ten account for around 9.6%. General study findings and limits: Authors suggested each seasonal influenza vaccination recruits few new T cells.

Germline CDR1 and CDR2: MNHEY and SMNVEV (reference sequence). The CDR3 runs to 15 residues. V dropped 2 bases and J dropped 9; count of bases not matched to a gene: 9. The source is a man over 45 who received an inactivated influenza vaccine. Sequencing used PBMCs from blood, obtained on the day of vaccination. V gene TRBV27 combines with J gene TRBJ2-1, with TRBD2 matching 8 bases. CDR3 nucleotides: TGTGCCAGCAGTTTAAAAGGCGGGGGGACCCCTGAGCAGTTCTTC. Translated, it gives CASSLKGGGTPEQFF.